Listed here are 13 T cell receptor beta chains from one sample, sequenced in a study of cytomegalovirus exposure and HLA in healthy donors. The table came from immunoSEQ multiplex PCR; TCRdb's copy has only in-frame clones and leaves some out. The sample lists around 70,000 clones, less than 95% occurring once. The sample taken for sequencing was PBMCs. The receptors were gathered from a woman under 30 in good health and CMV-seronegative.

The chain links TRBV7-3 to TRBJ2-3, with 7 bases identical to TRBD1. The germline V gene encodes CDR1 SGHTA and CDR2 FQGTGA. The ends lost 5 bases at V and 2 bases at J; junction bases unmatched: 13. This CDR3 comprises 17 residues. CDR3 nucleotides: TGTGCCAGCAGCCCCTCCATTTCGACAGGGACCACAGATACGCAGTATTTT. This translates into CASSPSISTGTTDTQYF.

J is TRBJ2-3 and V is TRBV6-5, with D maybe TRBD2 (6 bases). This CDR3 has 13 residues. The germline V gene encodes CDR1 MNHEY and CDR2 SVGAGI. Trimming stripped 5 bases from V and 4 bases from J, with 10 bases between. CDR3 sequence: CASSRDWADTQYF. The CDR3 DNA reads TGTGCCAGCAGTAGGGACTGGGCAGATACGCAGTATTTT.

V is TRBV7-9 and J is TRBJ1-5; maybe TRBD1 (6 bases). The germline V gene encodes CDR1 SEHNR and CDR2 FQNEAQ (reference sequence). V was trimmed by 4 bases and J by 1 base, leaving 8 bases between them. The CDR3 is 14 amino acids. DNA for the CDR3: TGTGCCAGCAGCTCACAGGGAAGCAATCAGCCCCAGCATTTT. Encoded protein: CASSSQGSNQPQHF.

V and J are TRBV7-8 and TRBJ1-1; 9 nucleotides line up with TRBD1. Germline V gene sequence: CDR1 SGHVS, CDR2 FQNEAQ. V shed 5 bases, J shed 5 bases, and the junction held 12 bases outside the gene matches. The CDR3 has 16 amino acids. The CDR3 coding sequence is TGTGCCAGCAGCCCCCCCGGGACAGGGACGAGGACTGAAGCTTTCTTT. Amino acids: CASSPPGTGTRTEAFF.

The chain is built from TRBV5-1 and TRBJ2-1; 8 nucleotides agree with TRBD2. J gave up 10 bases and V 0 bases, and 12 bases lay outside the gene matches. Germline V gene data show CDR1 as SGHRS and CDR2 as YFSETQ. This CDR3 spans 16 amino acids. DNA of the CDR3: TGCGCCAGCAGCTTGGAGGCGGGGGGACCCCGCCGGGAGCAGTTCTTC. This codes for CASSLEAGGPRREQFF.

The sample holds one count of this clone. V and J are TRBV5-4 and TRBJ2-1; TRBD1 is a possible D gene (6 bases). Germline-derived CDR1 and CDR2 are SGHNT and YYREEE (reference sequence). Trimming stripped 0 bases from V and 0 bases from J, with 10 bases between. The CDR3 is 16 amino acids. The CDR3 loop is CASSLGGPRSYNEQFF. The DNA of the CDR3 is TGTGCCAGCAGCTTGGGGGGGCCTCGCTCCTACAATGAGCAGTTCTTC.

The chain combines TRBV5-1 with TRBJ1-1, with D tentatively TRBD1 (5 bases). V lost 2 bases, J lost 10 bases, and 12 bases lay in between. Looked up from germline, CDR1 is SGHRS and CDR2 is YFSETQ. The length of the CDR3 is 12 residues. In nucleotides, the CDR3 is TGCGCCAGCAGCTTAGGGACGGAGGGAGCTTTCTTT. Its protein product is CASSLGTEGAFF.

The chain has TRBV4-1 and TRBJ1-2; possible D gene TRBD1, 5 bases. The V gene lost 3 bases and the J gene lost 4 bases, with 21 bases spanning the gap. Germline CDR1 MGHRA, CDR2 YSYEKL. There are 17 residues in the CDR3. The CDR3 is CASSHSRTVTDPYGYTF. The CDR3 nucleotides read TGCGCCAGCAGCCACTCGCGCACTGTGACAGACCCCTATGGCTACACCTTC.

The gene calls are TRBV7-9 and TRBJ1-1; D call uncertain. This CDR3 has 15 amino acids. Germline CDR1 reads SEHNR; CDR2 reads FQNEAQ (reference sequence). The V end was cut by 3 bases, the J end by 2 bases, with 13 bases between. The CDR3 nucleotides read TGTGCCAGCAGCTTGAGCGGCGGGGATAACACTGAAGCTTTCTTT. Amino acid sequence: CASSLSGGDNTEAFF.

The chain carries TRBV6-4 and TRBJ2-3, with a possible D match to TRBD2 (5 bases). Germline CDR1 reads MRHNA; CDR2 reads SNTAGT. V lost 5 bases to trimming and J lost 5 bases, with 11 bases between them. CDR3 length: 13 residues. CDR3 nucleotide sequence: TGTGCCAGCAGTCTTACCCGGGGAGATACGCAGTATTTT. Encoded protein: CASSLTRGDTQYF.

This chain joins TRBV5-6 and TRBJ1-2, with D hard to call. Germline V gene sequence: CDR1 SGHDT, CDR2 YYEEEE. Trimming took off 0 bases at V and 7 bases at J, with 13 bases between the two ends. The CDR3 is 14 residues long. The CDR3 loop reads CASSLAGNVRGYTF. The CDR3 DNA reads TGTGCCAGCAGCTTGGCGGGGAATGTACGTGGCTACACCTTC.

This clone was counted once. The chain combines TRBV27 with TRBJ2-3; a possible D gene is TRBD2 (6 bases). This CDR3 is built from 17 residues. The V gene's germline CDR1 is MNHEY and CDR2 SMNVEV (reference sequence). V was shortened by 5 bases and J by 1 base, with 19 bases between the two germline ends. CDR3 region: CASSPPKTSYGTDTQYF. CDR3 sequence (DNA): TGTGCCAGCAGTCCTCCTAAAACTAGCTACGGCACAGATACGCAGTATTTT.

This chain uses TRBV7-2 with TRBJ1-6; the D is unclear. Germline loops: CDR1 SGHTA, CDR2 FQGNSA. The V gene lost 1 base and the J gene lost 0 bases, with 7 bases spanning the gap. The CDR3 runs 16 residues. The CDR3 spells CASSLVGSSYNSPLHF. CDR3 DNA: TGTGCCAGCAGCTTAGTAGGGAGCTCCTATAATTCACCCCTCCACTTT.